This T cell receptor beta chain was recovered during a study of control samples from healthy donors and cancer patients. Profiling relied on immunoSEQ multiplex PCR, and the TCRdb table lists in-frame clones only, not all of them. The sample has around 140,000 clones, about nine tenths seen once. The CDR3 contains 15 residues. The V end lost 4 bases, the J end lost 1 base, and 13 bases lay between the germline ends. Germline V gives CDR1 MDHEN, CDR2 SYDVKM. This TCR was recovered from a woman in her forties or fifties in good health. What was sequenced was blood. The V and J genes are TRBV28 and TRBJ1-1, with unresolved D. The CDR3 region has the DNA TGTGCCAGCAGTTCCTGGACGGGAGGGAACACTGAAGCTTTCTTT. Encoded protein: CASSSWTGGNTEAFF. Full variable domain (outside the CDR3, taken from reference TRBV28 and TRBJ1-1): DVKVTQSSRYLVKRTGEKVFLECVQDMDHENMFWYRQDPGLGLRLIYFSYDVKMKEKGDIPEGYSVSREKKERFSLILESASTNQTSMYLCASSSWTGGNTEAFFGQGTRLTVV.